These 10 T cell receptor beta chains were sequenced from one sample in a study of cytomegalovirus exposure and HLA in healthy donors. PCR involved 60 Vbeta and 13 Jbeta primers. Clones were read by immunoSEQ multiplex PCR, and TCRdb kept only the in-frame ones, dropping some. The table includes more than 90,000 clones, around 76% detected once. Sequenced: PBMCs. The receptor source for this set is a man between 35 and 55 years old in good health and CMV-seropositive.

This chain joins TRBV4-3 and TRBJ2-1, with D maybe TRBD2 (5 bases). Germline-derived CDR1 and CDR2 are LGHNA and YSLEER. The CDR3 runs 15 residues. The V and J ends lost 0 bases and 7 bases respectively, with 13 bases between them. The CDR3 loop reads CASSQDSTSWNEQFF. The CDR3 bases are TGCGCCAGCAGCCAAGATAGCACTAGTTGGAATGAGCAGTTCTTC.

The rearrangement links TRBV19 to TRBJ2-3; TRBD2 is a possible D gene (6 bases). Trimming took off 7 bases at V and 1 base at J, with 18 bases between the two ends. The CDR3 has 16 residues. In germline, CDR1 is LNHDA, CDR2 SQIVND (reference sequence). For the CDR3, the DNA is TGTGCCAGTAAAATGGCGGAGGGTGGGGGCACAGATACGCAGTATTTT. Encoded protein: CASKMAEGGGTDTQYF. The variable domain in full, completed from reference TRBV19 and TRBJ2-3, reads DGGITQSPKYLFRKEGQNVTLSCEQNLNHDAMYWYRQDPGQGLRLIYYSQIVNDFQKGDIAEGYSVSREKKESFPLTVTSAQKNPTAFYLCASKMAEGGGTDTQYFGPGTRLTVL.

V and J are TRBV5-4 and TRBJ1-3; D not resolved. CDR1 SGHNT and CDR2 YYREEE come from the germline V gene (reference sequence). This CDR3 has 15 amino acids. Trimming cost V 9 bases and J 0 bases, with 16 bases left between them. The CDR3 region has the DNA TGTGCCATTTCGACTTTTACCCGCTCTGGAAACACCATATATTTT. Translating gives CAISTFTRSGNTIYF.

This clone showed up just a few times. The genes are TRBV27 and TRBJ1-5; D ambiguous. CDR1 is MNHEY, CDR2 SMNVEV, per germline (reference sequence). CDR3 length: 14 residues. The ends were cut back, 3 bases at V and 5 bases at J, with 11 bases in the middle. CDR3 in amino acids: CASSLERDYQPQHF. The CDR3 nucleotides read TGTGCCAGCAGTTTGGAGAGAGACTATCAGCCCCAGCATTTT.

CDR3 amino acids: CASSGQGALREQYF. The CDR3 DNA follows: TGTGCCAGCAGTGGACAGGGGGCACTAAGAGAGCAGTACTTC. This chain links TRBV2 with TRBJ2-7; TRBD1 agrees at 10 bases. The V gene end was trimmed by 4 bases and the J gene end by 7 bases; junction bases not matched to a gene: 7. This CDR3 region has 14 residues. Germline V gives CDR1 SNHLY, CDR2 FYNNEI.

The chain joins TRBV29-1 to TRBJ1-1; D uncertain. The germline CDR1 and CDR2 sequences are SQVTM and ANQGSEA. V was cut by 7 bases and J by 3 bases, with 9 bases left in between. The CDR3 is 11 residues long. In nucleotides, the CDR3 is TGCAGCGGAGTAGGAGACACTGAAGCTTTCTTT. As protein: CSGVGDTEAFF.

This clone was detected once. DNA of the CDR3: TGCGCCAGCAGGGGTGGGGACTACTACGAGCAGTACTTC. It translates to CASRGGDYYEQYF. The genes are TRBV5-1 and TRBJ2-7, with 7 nucleotides matching TRBD2. The CDR3 is 13 residues long. The V gene's germline CDR1 is SGHRS and CDR2 YFSETQ. Trimming cost V 5 bases and J 3 bases; bases outside gene matches: 5.

The count of this clone is one. The chain uses TRBV10-3 and TRBJ2-5, with 10 nucleotides matching TRBD2. Near its end, the DNA agrees better with TRBJ2-7, so the J call may be wrong. The CDR3 sequence is 16 residues long. Germline V gene sequence: CDR1 ENHRY, CDR2 SYGVKD. CDR3 coding DNA: TGTGCCATCAGTGACCCTCTAGCGGGAGTTAGCTACGAGCAGTACTTC. Its translation is CAISDPLAGVSYEQYF.

This clone was counted once. The DNA for the CDR3 is TGCGCCAGCAGCTCAACAGGGGCCACCGGGGAGCTGTTTTTT. Translated: CASSSTGATGELFF. V usage is TRBV5-1 and J usage is TRBJ2-2, with 7 bases fitting TRBD1. The CDR3 sequence is 14 residues long. Germline CDR1 SGHRS, CDR2 YFSETQ. Germline trimming cut 3 bases from V and 4 bases from J; bases unmatched to any gene: 3.

The sample holds a few counts of this clone. Relative to the germline gene, one junction end is altered; a read error may explain this. The genes are TRBV7-9 and TRBJ2-1; the match to TRBD2 covers 7 bases. The CDR3 contains 14 residues. Germline assignment: CDR1 SEHNR and CDR2 FQNEAQ (reference sequence). CDR3 in amino acids: CSSSLIGEGNEQFF. CDR3 DNA: TGTTCCAGCAGCTTAATTGGGGAGGGCAATGAGCAGTTCTTC.